Presented here are 7 T cell receptor beta chains from one specimen sequenced in a study of T-cell memory formation after mild COVID-19. Each CDR3 protein gets one entry after TCRdb re-called the 5' RACE reads with MiXCR. The table shows about 210,000 distinct CDR3 sequences, with about 10% occurring only once. The sample consisted of PBMCs or a T cell subset sorted from them (not recorded which). The receptors were gathered from a man younger than 30 who had mild COVID-19 (a few samples of this study predate the infection). Cell type and time point are not known.

This clonotype has a handful of counts. The chain recombines TRBV12-3 or TRBV12-4 with TRBJ1-5; D is undetermined. CDR3 length equals 13 residues. The V and J ends lost 6 bases and 2 bases respectively, with 8 bases between them. As DNA, the CDR3 is TGTGCCAGCAGCCAACATCGCAATCAGCCCCAGCATTTT. It is translated as CASSQHRNQPQHF.

The chain employs TRBV12-3 or TRBV12-4 and TRBJ2-3; 7 bases fit TRBD2. Germline trimming cut 3 bases from V and 3 bases from J; bases unmatched to any gene: 9. This CDR3 contains 16 residues. As DNA, the CDR3 is TGTGCCAGCAGTTTTCTCGAGCGGGGATTAACAGATACGCAGTATTTT. Protein: CASSFLERGLTDTQYF.

A few counts support this clonotype. The chain links TRBV6-6 to TRBJ2-3; D is possibly TRBD1 or TRBD2 (5 bases each). There are 15 residues in the CDR3. Trimming cost V 5 bases and J 3 bases, with 15 bases left between them. In germline, CDR1 is MNHNY, CDR2 SVGAGI (reference sequence). CDR3 nucleotide sequence: TGTGCCAGCAGTATCCGGGGCCCGCGGACAGATACGCAGTATTTT. Its protein is CASSIRGPRTDTQYF.

This rearrangement joins TRBV20-1 to TRBJ2-7; 8 bases line up with TRBD2. The germline V gene encodes CDR1 DFQATT and CDR2 SNEGSKA (reference sequence). Trimming at V came to 7 bases and at J to 0 bases, leaving 11 bases not matched to a gene. The CDR3 runs to 15 residues. Here the CDR3 reads CSVSGGTASSYEQYV. DNA for the CDR3: TGCAGTGTAAGCGGGGGAACTGCAAGCTCCTACGAGCAGTACGTC.

Comment on this clonotype: Sequence at one end of the junction differs from germline and may be a read error. The rearrangement uses TRBV5-1 and TRBJ1-5, with 7 bases aligning to TRBD1. The length of the CDR3 is 15 residues. Germline assignment: CDR1 SGHRS and CDR2 YFSETQ. The DNA for the CDR3 is TGCTCCAGCAGCTTGGACTACAGGGGTAATCAGCCCCAGCATTTT. This encodes CSSSLDYRGNQPQHF. Drawing the rest from reference TRBV5-1 and TRBJ1-5, the complete variable domain is KAGVTQTPRYLIKTRGQQVTLSCSPISGHRSVSWYQQTPGQGLQFLFEYFSETQRNKGNFPGRFSGRQFSNSRSEMNVSTLELGDSALYLCSSSLDYRGNQPQHFGDGTRLSIL.

This chain links TRBV20-1 with TRBJ1-1, with a weak D call TRBD1 (6 bases). V was shortened by 6 bases and J by 5 bases, with 16 bases between the two germline ends. Per germline, CDR1 DFQATT and CDR2 SNEGSKA (reference sequence). CDR3 length equals 13 residues. The CDR3 loop reads CSARAGAGTEAFF. The CDR3 DNA is TGCAGTGCCCGGGCAGGGGCAGGGACTGAAGCTTTCTTT.

The chain recombines TRBV20-1 with TRBJ1-2; TRBD1 matches at 8 bases. J gave up 7 bases and V 2 bases, and 9 bases lay outside the gene matches. This CDR3 is 14 amino acids long. Germline V gene sequence: CDR1 DFQATT, CDR2 SNEGSKA (reference sequence). The CDR3 loop reads CSARSDRGIGGYTF. CDR3 nucleotides: TGCAGTGCTAGATCCGACAGGGGAATAGGTGGCTACACCTTC.